A single sample gave rise to the 32 T cell receptor beta chains below, sequenced in a study of shared clonotypes between healthy human individuals. TCRdb's copy holds only in-frame clones and misses some; the assay was immunoSEQ multiplex PCR. The top ten hold 0.37% of the sample, which has about 2.5 million clones, 92% seen once. The specimen sequenced was naive CD4+ T cells from PBMCs. Specified subset: CD45RA+ positively selected. The source is a young man in good health. Some clones in this sample may be carry-over from other donors' samples.

The gene calls are TRBV25-1 and TRBJ2-5; D is unresolved. Germline assignment: CDR1 MGHDK and CDR2 SYGVNS. The CDR3 spans 11 residues. The V and J ends lost 4 bases and 11 bases respectively, with 11 bases between them. CDR3 protein: CASSAGRQQYF. CDR3 nucleotide sequence: TGTGCCAGCAGTGCGGGCCGTCAGCAGTACTTC.

The rearrangement joins TRBV6-6 to TRBJ1-3; no clear D gene. Germline V gene sequence: CDR1 MNHNY, CDR2 SVGAGI (reference sequence). The length of the CDR3 is 15 residues. Trimming took off 7 bases at V and 1 base at J, with 14 bases between the two ends. Written as DNA, the CDR3 is TGTGCCAGCACGTACGGGTCTACGTCTGGAAACACCATATATTTT. Its translation: CASTYGSTSGNTIYF.

The J gene is TRBJ2-1, the V gene TRBV25-1; D gene uncertain. The V and J ends lost 0 bases and 9 bases respectively, with 6 bases between them. Germline values: CDR1 MGHDK, CDR2 SYGVNS. The CDR3 length is 12 residues. The CDR3 sequence: CASSEYDGEQFF. The CDR3 region has the DNA TGTGCCAGCAGTGAATATGATGGTGAGCAGTTCTTC.

V is TRBV9 and J is TRBJ2-2, with TRBD2 as a possible D gene (6 bases). Between the trimmed V and J ends, which lost 2 bases and 3 bases, there was a span of 11 bases. Germline values: CDR1 SGDLS, CDR2 YYNGEE. The length of the CDR3 is 15 residues. In DNA form, the CDR3 reads TGTGCCAGCAGCGTTTGGGACTTCCACACCGGGGAGCTGTTTTTT. Its protein product is CASSVWDFHTGELFF.

The rearrangement links TRBV5-4 to TRBJ2-5; TRBD1 matches 7 bases. The germline V gene encodes CDR1 SGHNT and CDR2 YYREEE (reference sequence). The CDR3 length is 14 residues. Losses at the gene ends were 6 bases for V and 2 bases for J; bases not matched to a gene: 7. This CDR3 is CASTSGQRQETQYF. DNA of the CDR3: TGTGCCAGCACCTCGGGACAGAGACAAGAGACCCAGTACTTC.

In the case of this clone: This sample also contains other DNA sequences that code for the same CDR3. Written as DNA, the CDR3 is TGTGCCAGCAGCTTGGGCAGCGGGAGCTCCTACGAGCAGTACTTC. Its protein product is CASSLGSGSSYEQYF. The V and J genes are TRBV5-4 and TRBJ2-7, with 8 bases aligning to TRBD2. V lost 0 bases to trimming and J lost 0 bases; unmatched junction nucleotides: 2. The CDR3 length is 15 residues. Germline V CDR1 and CDR2: SGHNT, YYREEE (reference sequence).

The V call is TRBV7-3, the J call TRBJ2-3, with 14 positions matching TRBD2. Trimming removed 5 bases from V and 1 base from J; junction bases left unmatched: 8. The CDR3 contains 18 residues. Germline values: CDR1 SGHTA, CDR2 FQGTGA. CDR3 coding DNA: TGTGCCAGCAGCAGAGGGACTAGCGGGAGAGCTGGCACAGATACGCAGTATTTT. Encoded protein: CASSRGTSGRAGTDTQYF. The entire variable domain, with the rest obtained from reference TRBV7-3 and TRBJ2-3, is as follows: GAGVSQTPSNKVTEKGKYVELRCDPISGHTALYWYRQSLGQGPEFLIYFQGTGAADDSGLPNDRFFAVRPEGSVSTLKIQRTERGDSAVYLCASSRGTSGRAGTDTQYFGPGTRLTVL.

This rearrangement joins TRBV28 to TRBJ1-5; D unresolved. V was cut by 7 bases and J by 1 base, with 17 bases left in between. This CDR3 is built from 16 residues. Germline assignment: CDR1 MDHEN and CDR2 SYDVKM. The CDR3 bases are TGTGCCAGCAACCGAGGGCGGGTTGGGAGCAATCAGCCCCAGCATTTT. Its translation: CASNRGRVGSNQPQHF.

The V call is TRBV28, the J call TRBJ2-4, with TRBD1 matching over 7 bases. Germline CDR1 reads MDHEN; CDR2 reads SYDVKM. The CDR3 length is 15 residues. The ends lost 3 bases at V and 1 base at J; junction bases unmatched: 3. The CDR3 region has the DNA TGTGCCAGCAGTTTCGACAGGGTGGCCAAAAACATTCAGTACTTC. Amino acid sequence: CASSFDRVAKNIQYF.

Notes on this clone: The same CDR3 arises from other DNA sequences in this sample as well. V gene TRBV7-2 combines with J gene TRBJ1-1, with D possibly TRBD1 on 5 matching bases. Deletions cut 5 bases from V and 1 base from J, with 8 bases between. The germline CDR1 and CDR2 sequences are SGHTA and FQGNSA. The CDR3 has 13 residues. CDR3 residues: CASSLQGNTEAFF. The CDR3, as DNA: TGTGCCAGCAGCCTCCAGGGGAACACTGAAGCTTTCTTT.

The chain combines TRBV10-2 with TRBJ1-5, with 10 bases aligning to TRBD1. The ends lost 6 bases at V and 9 bases at J; junction bases unmatched: 5. Germline CDR1 reads WSHSY; CDR2 reads SAAADI. The CDR3 is 13 amino acids. The CDR3 DNA is TGCGCCAGCAGCTTGGGACAGGGGCGGCCCCAGCATTTT. It codes for CASSLGQGRPQHF.

About this clone itself: Within the sample, other DNA sequences also encode this same CDR3. The V call is TRBV9, the J call TRBJ2-5; D not resolved. The CDR3 is made up of 11 amino acids. The germline gives CDR1 SGDLS, CDR2 YYNGEE. Trimming shortened V by 4 bases and J by 4 bases, and 5 bases separated the two germline ends. CDR3 region: CASSPGETQYF. Written as DNA, the CDR3 is TGTGCCAGCAGCCCAGGAGAGACCCAGTACTTC.

The rearrangement links TRBV7-3 to TRBJ2-3; D gene ambiguous. The germline V and J ends were trimmed by 5 bases and 1 base, with 16 bases remaining between them. The CDR3 covers 16 residues. From germline, CDR1 is SGHTA and CDR2 FQGTGA. CDR3 in amino acids: CASSPHVGFRTDTQYF. For the CDR3, the DNA is TGTGCCAGCAGCCCACACGTAGGGTTTCGCACAGATACGCAGTATTTT.

The chain couples TRBV15 to TRBJ1-1, with D possibly being TRBD1 (6 bases). The CDR3 sequence is 14 residues long. The germline V gene encodes CDR1 LNHNV and CDR2 YYDKDF (reference sequence). Trimming took 7 bases from V and 4 from J, leaving 16 bases between them. As DNA, the CDR3 is TGTGCCACCAATCCCGGCTTGGGGGCCACTGAAGCTTTCTTT. This translates into CATNPGLGATEAFF.

The J gene is TRBJ2-5, the V gene TRBV5-1; 8 bases agree with TRBD1. Trimming at V came to 6 bases and at J to 2 bases, leaving 6 bases not matched to a gene. The CDR3 is 14 residues long. Germline assignment: CDR1 SGHRS and CDR2 YFSETQ. The CDR3 protein is CASNPGQGQETQYF. CDR3 nucleotides: TGCGCCAGCAATCCTGGACAGGGACAAGAGACCCAGTACTTC.

This rearrangement joins TRBV5-1 to TRBJ2-5; unclear D gene. This CDR3 region has 14 residues. V dropped 0 bases and J dropped 2 bases, with 8 bases sitting between them. CDR1 is SGHRS, CDR2 YFSETQ, per germline. The CDR3 coding sequence is TGCGCCAGCAGCTTGGCTCATTCTCAAGAGACCCAGTACTTC. Translating gives CASSLAHSQETQYF.

The chain joins TRBV2 to TRBJ2-1; the match to TRBD2 covers 11 bases. The CDR3 totals 17 residues. CDR1 and CDR2 (germline): SNHLY, FYNNEI. J was trimmed by 9 bases and V by 2 bases; bases with no gene match: 12. CDR3 nucleotide sequence: TGTGCCAGCAGTGAATACGTGGGGACTAGCGGCTCGGGTGAGCAGTTCTTC. The encoded protein is CASSEYVGTSGSGEQFF.

This clone is a singleton in its sample. This chain uses TRBV28 with TRBJ2-7; D is tentatively TRBD1 or TRBD2 (5 bases each). The ends were cut back, 6 bases at V and 0 bases at J, with 15 bases in the middle. The germline V gene encodes CDR1 MDHEN and CDR2 SYDVKM. CDR3 length equals 15 residues. In DNA, the CDR3 is TGTGCCAGCAGCGTTCGGGACGCTAGCTCCTACGAGCAGTACTTC. Encoded protein: CASSVRDASSYEQYF.

The rearrangement uses TRBV19 and TRBJ1-4; D may be TRBD1 (5 bases). The CDR3 runs 14 residues. Germline CDR1 and CDR2: LNHDA and SQIVND (reference sequence). Trimming pared 7 bases from V and 8 bases from J, leaving 17 bases between. This chain's CDR3 is CASTPGGGGEKLFF. CDR3 nucleotides: TGTGCCAGTACCCCCGGGGGAGGAGGGGAAAAACTGTTTTTT.

This chain joins TRBV7-2 and TRBJ1-1; 8 nucleotides align to TRBD1. Germline loops: CDR1 SGHTA, CDR2 FQGNSA. The CDR3 has 15 amino acids. V dropped 6 bases and J dropped 6; count of bases not matched to a gene: 12. The CDR3 DNA reads as TGTGCCAGCAGGTCTTTCTCAGGGGGCCCATCTGAAGCTTTCTTT. The encoded protein is CASRSFSGGPSEAFF. Supplemented by reference TRBV7-2 and TRBJ1-1, the full variable domain reads GAGVSQSPSNKVTEKGKDVELRCDPISGHTALYWYRQSLGQGLEFLIYFQGNSAPDKSGLPSDRFSAERTGGSVSTLTIQRTQQEDSAVYLCASRSFSGGPSEAFFGQGTRLTVV.

The CDR3 DNA follows: TGTGCCAGCAGCTCCCCTGGTGAGCAGTTCTTC. Amino acids: CASSSPGEQFF. This rearrangement joins TRBV7-8 to TRBJ2-1; D is unclear. The V end lost 4 bases, the J end lost 9 bases, and 7 bases lay between the germline ends. Per the germline V gene, CDR1 is SGHVS and CDR2 is FQNEAQ. CDR3 size: 11 residues.

V is TRBV30 and J is TRBJ1-6; 7 nucleotides match TRBD1. Per the germline V gene, CDR1 is GTSNPN and CDR2 is SVGIG (reference sequence). The CDR3 is 14 amino acids. V gave up 0 bases and J gave up 9 bases; unmatched junction bases: 5. CDR3 region: CAWSVAGGLSPLHF. For the CDR3, the DNA is TGTGCCTGGAGTGTAGCAGGGGGGCTTTCACCCCTCCACTTT.

The chain carries TRBV10-3 and TRBJ1-3; perhaps TRBD1 as D (6 bases). CDR3 size: 16 residues. The germline V gene has CDR1 ENHRY and CDR2 SYGVKD. V lost 3 bases, J lost 2 bases, and 14 bases lay in between. The CDR3 DNA reads TGTGCCATCAGTGACCATCTCAGGGGAGCTGGAAACACCATATATTTT. Amino acids: CAISDHLRGAGNTIYF.

This chain joins TRBV4-1 and TRBJ1-1; the D is unclear. CDR3 length: 13 amino acids. Trimming cost V 2 bases and J 9 bases, with 13 bases left between them. Germline V lookup: CDR1 MGHRA, CDR2 YSYEKL. Here the CDR3 reads CASSQSDYGKAFF. CDR3 bases: TGCGCCAGCAGCCAAAGCGACTACGGAAAAGCTTTCTTT.

Regarding this clone: This same CDR3 is encoded by further DNA sequences in the sample. The CDR3 DNA follows: TGTGCCAGCTCACCTTCGACAGGGAGGGCCTACGAGCAGTACTTC. Protein sequence: CASSPSTGRAYEQYF. J is TRBJ2-7 and V is TRBV18, with D perhaps given as TRBD1 or TRBD2 (7 bases each). Germline V lookup: CDR1 KGHSH, CDR2 LQKENI. V was trimmed by 3 bases and J by 2 bases, leaving 14 bases between them. The CDR3 is 15 amino acids.

This rearrangement joins TRBV7-9 to TRBJ2-1; TRBD1 agrees at 7 bases. Per the germline V gene, CDR1 is SEHNR and CDR2 is FQNEAQ (reference sequence). V shed 6 bases and J 2 bases; nucleotides not matched to a gene: 4. The length of the CDR3 is 14 residues. The CDR3 here is CASSPGTAYNEQFF. CDR3 DNA: TGTGCCAGCAGTCCCGGGACAGCCTACAATGAGCAGTTCTTC.

V and J are TRBV7-3 and TRBJ1-3; the D gene is possibly TRBD1 (6 bases). The V gene lost 5 bases and the J gene lost 4 bases, with 9 bases spanning the gap. The CDR3 sequence is 13 residues long. Germline lookup yields CDR1 SGHTA and CDR2 FQGTGA. Written as DNA, the CDR3 is TGTGCCAGCAGCCCCGACAGGGGAAACACCATATATTTT. Translating it yields CASSPDRGNTIYF.

This sequence joins TRBV28 and TRBJ1-2; D is unclear. CDR1 and CDR2 from the germline V gene are MDHEN and SYDVKM. The CDR3 runs to 13 residues. Trimming stripped 2 bases from V and 5 bases from J, with 9 bases between. This CDR3 is CASSLASGYGYTF. The CDR3 DNA is TGTGCCAGCAGTTTAGCCTCAGGTTATGGCTACACCTTC.

The gene calls are TRBV5-4 and TRBJ1-1; 9 positions agree with TRBD1. V trimming: 4 bases; J trimming: 1 base; junction bases outside the gene matches: 8. The CDR3 runs to 16 residues. CDR1 and CDR2 from the germline V gene are SGHNT and YYREEE (reference sequence). CDR3 in amino acids: CASSPRQGEGNTEAFF. The CDR3 region has the DNA TGTGCCAGCAGCCCACGACAGGGGGAAGGGAACACTGAAGCTTTCTTT.

This clone was recorded only once. J is TRBJ1-1 and V is TRBV28, with TRBD1 matching over 7 bases. The CDR3 runs 14 residues. Trimming at V came to 6 bases and at J to 1 base, leaving 5 bases not matched to a gene. Germline CDR1 is MDHEN and CDR2 is SYDVKM. CDR3 residues: CASSSTGWNTEAFF. For the CDR3, the DNA is TGTGCCAGCAGCTCGACAGGGTGGAACACTGAAGCTTTCTTT.

This clone has more than one count but fewer than ten. The CDR3 DNA follows: TGTGCCAGCAGCGGACTGGGCCCCTACAATGAGCAGTTCTTC. Protein product: CASSGLGPYNEQFF. V usage is TRBV2 and J usage is TRBJ2-1; maybe TRBD2 (5 bases). The CDR3 has 14 amino acids. Germline V gene data show CDR1 as SNHLY and CDR2 as FYNNEI. Trimming pared 6 bases from V and 2 bases from J, leaving 11 bases between.

This sequence joins TRBV6-5 and TRBJ2-7, with TRBD2 matching 7 bases. CDR1 is MNHEY, CDR2 SVGAGI, per germline. The V gene end was trimmed by 6 bases and the J gene end by 5 bases; junction bases not matched to a gene: 10. This CDR3 spans 14 amino acids. CDR3 protein: CASSRGASGNEQYF. The CDR3 DNA sequence: TGTGCCAGCAGCCGGGGTGCTAGCGGAAACGAGCAGTACTTC.